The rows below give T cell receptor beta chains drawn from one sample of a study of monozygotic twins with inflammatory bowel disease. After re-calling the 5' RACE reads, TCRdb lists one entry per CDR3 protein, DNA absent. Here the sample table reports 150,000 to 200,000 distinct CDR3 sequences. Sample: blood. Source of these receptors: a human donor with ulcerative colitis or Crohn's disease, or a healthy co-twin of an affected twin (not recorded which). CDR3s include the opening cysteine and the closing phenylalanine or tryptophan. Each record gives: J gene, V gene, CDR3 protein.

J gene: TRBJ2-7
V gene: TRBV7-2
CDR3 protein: CASSSGGSGEQYF

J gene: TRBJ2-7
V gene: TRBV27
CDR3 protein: CASSRSGAVTYEQYF

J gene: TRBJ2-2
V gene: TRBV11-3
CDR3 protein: CASSPRRDSHTGELFF

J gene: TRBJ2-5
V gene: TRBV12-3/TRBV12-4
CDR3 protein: CASSFAQQGTQYF

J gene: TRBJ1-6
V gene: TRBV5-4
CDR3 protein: CASSLFPPSSYNSPLHF

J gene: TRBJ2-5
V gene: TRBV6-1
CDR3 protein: CASSEGLAGGRETQYF

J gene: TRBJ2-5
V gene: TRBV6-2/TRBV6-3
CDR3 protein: CASNRGGRSVETQYF

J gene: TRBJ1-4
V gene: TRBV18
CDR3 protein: CASSHRGGNEKLFF

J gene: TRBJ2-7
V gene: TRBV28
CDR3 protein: CASSLQGPNRKYF

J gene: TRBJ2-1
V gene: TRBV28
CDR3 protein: CASSSFSPNEQFF

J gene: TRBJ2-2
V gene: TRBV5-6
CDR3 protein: CASSPGAGYTGELSF

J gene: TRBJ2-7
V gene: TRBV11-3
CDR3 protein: CASSLGAGSTYEQYF

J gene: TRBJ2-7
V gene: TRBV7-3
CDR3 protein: CASSSGLVHEQYF

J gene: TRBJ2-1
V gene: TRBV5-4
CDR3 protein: CASSLVLTTYYNEQFF

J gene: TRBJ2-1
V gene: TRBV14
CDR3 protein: CASSPGTSSYNEQFF

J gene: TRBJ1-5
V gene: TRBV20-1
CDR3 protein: CSARGGTENQPQHF

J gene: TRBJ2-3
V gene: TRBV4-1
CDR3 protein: CASSFTSVSTDTQYF

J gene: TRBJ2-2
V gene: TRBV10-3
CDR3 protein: CAISTEREVGELFF

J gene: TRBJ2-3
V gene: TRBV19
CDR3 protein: CASSDFGTSTDTQYF

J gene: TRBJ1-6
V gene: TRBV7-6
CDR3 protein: CASSYRVNSPLHF

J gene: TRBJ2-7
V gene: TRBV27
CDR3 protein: CASSLSSQGLNEQYF

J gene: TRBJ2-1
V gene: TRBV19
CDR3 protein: CASRLGQGRNEQFF

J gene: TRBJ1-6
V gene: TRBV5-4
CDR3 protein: CASSLSHSPDSPLHF

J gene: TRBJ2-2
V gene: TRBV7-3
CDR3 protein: CASSLLPGNTGELFF

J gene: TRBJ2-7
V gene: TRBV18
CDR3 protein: CASSPKGASSYEQYF

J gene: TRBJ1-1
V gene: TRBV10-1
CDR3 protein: CASSVGQRTEAFF

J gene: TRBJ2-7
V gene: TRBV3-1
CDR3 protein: CASSQFGTRGDYEQYF

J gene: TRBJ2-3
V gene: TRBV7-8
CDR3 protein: CASQGGTDTQYF

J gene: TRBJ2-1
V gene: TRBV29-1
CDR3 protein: CSVATGGINEQFF

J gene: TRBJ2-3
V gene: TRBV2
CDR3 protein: CASSEDRGGTDTQYF

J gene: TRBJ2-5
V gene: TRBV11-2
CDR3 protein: CASSLLAGAYQETQYF